The 20 T cell receptor beta chains below come from one sample, sequenced in a study of blood T cells in healthy people across ages. Together with a sample-barcoded 5' primer, a J-beta primer mix was included in a second PCR lasting about 6 to 12 cycles. TCRdb re-analysed the 5' RACE reads in MiXCR, keeping a single row per CDR3 protein. Of 1.5 million to 2 million distinct CDR3 sequences listed, about 30% are singletons. Source material: blood. The receptors here all came from a woman aged 25-40 years in good health.

The chain couples TRBV15 to TRBJ1-1; D unresolved. This CDR3 has 13 residues. The V and J ends lost 5 bases and 5 bases respectively, with 12 bases between them. Germline V gives CDR1 LNHNV, CDR2 YYDKDF (reference sequence). CDR3 coding DNA: TGTGCCACCAGCGGAGGCAAAGGTACTGAAGCTTTCTTT. This translates into CATSGGKGTEAFF.

This clonotype occurred many times. V and J are TRBV15 and TRBJ2-5; D remains unclear. CDR1 LNHNV and CDR2 YYDKDF come from the germline V gene (reference sequence). Trimming removed 8 bases from V and 1 base from J, with 17 bases in between. The CDR3 has 15 residues. For the CDR3, the DNA is TGTGCCACCCAATCGGAACAGACGTTCCAAGAGACCCAGTACTTC. It is translated as CATQSEQTFQETQYF.

This clonotype has at least ten counts. Its ends do not fully match the called genes, so a read error is possible. The chain employs TRBV3-1 and TRBJ2-5; D gene uncertain. Per germline, CDR1 LGHDT and CDR2 YNNKEL (reference sequence). This CDR3 region has 11 residues. The CDR3 nucleotides are TGCGCCAGCAGCCAAGGCGGGACCCAGTACTTC. Translated: CASSQGGTQYF.

This chain uses TRBV12-3 or TRBV12-4 with TRBJ1-2; no clear D gene. V lost 2 bases and J lost 4, with 8 bases in between. CDR3 length: 13 amino acids. The CDR3 is CASSLTQSYGYTF. Here the CDR3 DNA reads TGTGCCAGCAGTTTAACGCAGAGCTATGGCTACACCTTC.

In its sample, this clonotype was seen a few times. The chain uses TRBV7-2 and TRBJ1-2; TRBD1 is a possible D gene (5 bases). Germline V CDR1 and CDR2: SGHTA, FQGNSA. V was cut by 5 bases and J by 0 bases, with 13 bases left in between. The CDR3 is made up of 15 amino acids. The CDR3 nucleotides read TGTGCCAGCAGCCCCCAGGGACCCACTAACTATGGCTACACCTTC. Translating gives CASSPQGPTNYGYTF. Complete variable domain (other parts from reference TRBV7-2 and TRBJ1-2): GAGVSQSPSNKVTEKGKDVELRCDPISGHTALYWYRQSLGQGLEFLIYFQGNSAPDKSGLPSDRFSAERTGGSVSTLTIQRTQQEDSAVYLCASSPQGPTNYGYTFGSGTRLTVV.

V gene TRBV5-1 combines with J gene TRBJ1-6; TRBD1 agrees at 8 bases. This CDR3 region has 19 residues. The germline V gene encodes CDR1 SGHRS and CDR2 YFSETQ. J was trimmed by 1 base and V by 0 bases; bases with no gene match: 9. CDR3 loop: CASSLGQGFFRSYNSPLHF. The CDR3 DNA sequence: TGCGCCAGCAGCTTGGGACAGGGGTTCTTCAGATCCTATAATTCACCCCTCCACTTT. Looking up the rest from reference TRBV5-1 and TRBJ1-6 gives the full variable domain: KAGVTQTPRYLIKTRGQQVTLSCSPISGHRSVSWYQQTPGQGLQFLFEYFSETQRNKGNFPGRFSGRQFSNSRSEMNVSTLELGDSALYLCASSLGQGFFRSYNSPLHFGNGTRLTVT.

This chain joins TRBV29-1 and TRBJ2-5; D is uncertain. Germline CDR1 and CDR2: SQVTM and ANQGSEA. V was shortened by 6 bases and J by 13 bases, with 15 bases between the two germline ends. The length of the CDR3 is 10 residues. The CDR3 sequence: CSVYSAERYF. CDR3 in DNA: TGCAGCGTCTATTCTGCCGAGCGGTACTTC.

The J gene is TRBJ1-1, the V gene TRBV15; 8 bases are shared with TRBD1. From germline, CDR1 is LNHNV and CDR2 YYDKDF (reference sequence). With 2 bases clipped from V and 1 base from J, the junction kept 3 bases outside the gene matches. There are 15 residues in the CDR3. Here the CDR3 reads CATSRITGGNTEAFF. The DNA of the CDR3 is TGTGCCACCAGCAGAATAACAGGGGGGAACACTGAAGCTTTCTTT.

This clonotype was found a few times. J is TRBJ2-7 and V is TRBV20-1; D gene ambiguous. The CDR3 extends over 15 amino acids. Per the germline V gene, CDR1 is DFQATT and CDR2 is SNEGSKA (reference sequence). V lost 1 base and J lost 2, with 15 bases in between. The CDR3 loop is CSARARGNSPYEQYF. The CDR3 nucleotides read TGCAGTGCTAGAGCTAGAGGCAACAGTCCCTACGAGCAGTACTTC.

This clonotype was seen at least ten times. V usage is TRBV3-1 and J usage is TRBJ2-1; D remains ambiguous. The CDR3 covers 14 residues. The ends were cut back, 0 bases at V and 9 bases at J, with 12 bases in the middle. Germline assignment: CDR1 LGHDT and CDR2 YNNKEL (reference sequence). The CDR3 loop is CASSQELAVGEQFF. The CDR3 DNA is TGTGCCAGCAGCCAAGAACTCGCAGTCGGTGAGCAGTTCTTC.

In its sample, this clonotype was seen many times. The V call is TRBV6-1, the J call TRBJ1-5, with a weak D call TRBD1 (5 bases). The germline V gene encodes CDR1 MNHNS and CDR2 SASEGT. This CDR3 comprises 14 residues. Between the trimmed V and J ends, which lost 3 bases and 7 bases, there was a span of 13 bases. CDR3 coding DNA: TGTGCCAGCAGTGACACCGGGGCTGAACAGCCCCAGCATTTT. Encoded protein: CASSDTGAEQPQHF.

The rearrangement links TRBV4-1 to TRBJ2-1; 8 bases line up with TRBD1. V was pared by 1 base and J by 5 bases, with 7 bases of the junction left unmatched. This CDR3 has 16 residues. Germline-derived CDR1 and CDR2 are MGHRA and YSYEKL. In DNA form, the CDR3 reads TGCGCCAGCAGCCAAGGTGACAGGGGACCTAACAATGAGCAGTTCTTC. Encoded protein: CASSQGDRGPNNEQFF.

As to this clonotype: A single base separates this from a much larger clone, so it may be a read error. This chain joins TRBV24-1 and TRBJ2-5, with 7 nucleotides matching TRBD2. The germline V gene encodes CDR1 KGHDR and CDR2 SFDVKD. The CDR3 totals 14 residues. With 6 bases clipped from V and 11 bases from J, the junction kept 14 bases outside the gene matches. The DNA of the CDR3 is TGTGCCACCAGTTCGCGGGAGACAAACTACGGGCAGTACTTC. This codes for CATSSRETNYGQYF.

There are a few counts of this clonotype. The rearrangement links TRBV28 to TRBJ2-5; D is perhaps TRBD1 (6 bases). Trimming removed 7 bases at V and 4 bases at J, with 16 bases between. CDR3 length: 14 amino acids. Germline lookup yields CDR1 MDHEN and CDR2 SYDVKM. The CDR3 coding sequence is TGTGCCAGCACACTCGACAGGTCGGGAGAGACCCAGTACTTC. This gives the protein CASTLDRSGETQYF.

This clonotype appeared many times. The chain employs TRBV5-1 and TRBJ2-3; D perhaps matches TRBD1 (7 bases). The V end lost 4 bases, the J end lost 2 bases, and 17 bases lay between the germline ends. CDR1 and CDR2 (germline): SGHRS, YFSETQ. The CDR3 runs to 16 residues. CDR3 in amino acids: CASSLDRDSYTDTQYF. DNA of the CDR3: TGCGCCAGCAGCCTTGACAGGGACTCCTACACAGATACGCAGTATTTT.

As to this clonotype: A much larger clone lies a single base off, so this may be a read error. CDR3 nucleotides: TGTGCCAGCAGTTTTCGGACAGGGGGTAACTATGGCTACACCTTC. Translating gives CASSFRTGGNYGYTF. The rearrangement links TRBV27 to TRBJ1-2, with 10 bases lining up with TRBD1. CDR3 size: 15 residues. Germline V gene sequence: CDR1 MNHEY, CDR2 SMNVEV (reference sequence). With 3 bases clipped from V and 1 base from J, the junction kept 2 bases outside the gene matches.

The chain uses TRBV11-1 and TRBJ1-1, with TRBD1 identical over 7 bases. Per the germline V gene, CDR1 is SGHAT and CDR2 is FQDESV (reference sequence). The ends lost 5 bases at V and 0 bases at J; junction bases unmatched: 12. The CDR3 is 17 amino acids. The CDR3 here is CASSPTGQVPMNTEAFF. The CDR3 coding sequence is TGTGCCAGCAGCCCTACCGGACAGGTACCCATGAACACTGAAGCTTTCTTT.

V and J are TRBV20-1 and TRBJ2-5; 10 bases are a match to TRBD2. Germline trimming cut 2 bases from V and 3 bases from J; bases unmatched to any gene: 3. Germline assignment: CDR1 DFQATT and CDR2 SNEGSKA (reference sequence). The CDR3 runs to 14 residues. The DNA of the CDR3 is TGCAGTGCTAGACTAGCGGGGGTGAAAGAGACCCAGTACTTC. This codes for CSARLAGVKETQYF.

The rearrangement joins TRBV7-9 to TRBJ2-5; 10 nucleotides align to TRBD1. Near its end, the DNA agrees better with TRBJ2-7, so the J call may be wrong. The CDR3 is made up of 14 amino acids. Germline CDR1 and CDR2: SEHNR and FQNEAQ (reference sequence). Here the CDR3 DNA reads TGTGCCAGCAGCTTCTGGGACAGGGGTGGCGAGCAGTACTTC. This sequence encodes CASSFWDRGGEQYF.

Concerning this clonotype itself: The junction does not match germline at one end; this may be a read error. The chain recombines TRBV18 with TRBJ2-5; D is uncertain. The CDR3 runs to 16 residues. Germline CDR1 KGHSH, CDR2 LQKENI. The CDR3 sequence is CASPPERVGLRETQYF. CDR3 DNA sequence: TGTGCCAGCCCACCAGAACGAGTGGGTCTGCGAGAGACCCAGTACTTC.